Listed below are T cell receptor beta chains from one sample, sequenced in a study of human T cells and chemical hapten exposure. TCRdb used MiXCR to reprocess the RACE reads, holding one entry per CDR3 protein. The sample gives roughly 360,000 distinct CDR3 sequences, about 4.8% of which show up once; around 2% is in the top ten. The sequenced sample was whole blood, obtained in connection with sensitization to the hapten diphenylcyclopropenone (DPC). These receptors all stem from a woman in her fifties or sixties with alopecia areata. Some clones in this sample may be carry-over from other donors' samples. Both conserved end residues are part of each CDR3. A D gene is named only where the DNA matches it firmly. The size entry is marked missing in some rows and otherwise reads once, few, many or a size class.

>few|TRBV5-1|TRBJ2-7|TRBD2
TGCGCCAGCAGCTTGGTGGCAGCGGGAAGGTCCTACGAGCAGTACTTC
CASSLVAAGRSYEQYF
>NA|TRBV18|TRBJ1-1|NA
TGTGCCAGCGCGCGGGAGGACGGTGAAGCTTTCTTT
CASAREDGEAFF
>few|TRBV28|TRBJ2-2|TRBD1
TGTGCCACGAACCCACAGGGGCAAACCGGGGAGCTGTTTTTT
CATNPQGQTGELFF
>many|TRBV5-4|TRBJ1-1|NA
TGTGCCAGCAGCTTGGGGGCGCGGGGCACTGAAGCTTTCTTT
CASSLGARGTEAFF
>few|TRBV3-1|TRBJ2-3|TRBD1
TGTGCCAGCAGCCAAGATTTAACGGGACAGGGTGGAGATACGCAGTATTTT
CASSQDLTGQGGDTQYF
>few|TRBV7-9|TRBJ2-7|NA
TGTGCCAGCAGCTTACAACAGGGAAGCTACGAGCAGTACTTC
CASSLQQGSYEQYF
>many|TRBV9|TRBJ2-2|TRBD2
TGTGCCAGCTCATCCGCCGCGGGGGGGAACACCGGGGAGCTGTTTTTT
CASSSAAGGNTGELFF
>many|TRBV3-1|TRBJ2-3|NA
TGTGCCAGCAGCCAAGAGGGATCCAACACAGATACGCAGTATTTT
CASSQEGSNTDTQYF
>few|TRBV27|TRBJ1-1|TRBD1
TGTGCCAGCAGTTTCTACGAGGACAGGGATAACACTGAAGCTTTCTTT
CASSFYEDRDNTEAFF
>few|TRBV7-2|TRBJ1-2|TRBD1
TGTGCCAGCAGCCCCGGGACAGGGAACGGGTATGGCTACACCTTC
CASSPGTGNGYGYTF
>few|TRBV24-1|TRBJ1-1|NA
TGTGCCACCAGGGACAGTAACACTGAAGCTTTCTTT
CATRDSNTEAFF
>many|TRBV5-6|TRBJ2-1|TRBD2
TGTGCCAGCAGCCTGGGGCTAGCGGGAGGGTACAATGAGCAGTTCTTC
CASSLGLAGGYNEQFF
>few|TRBV9|TRBJ1-5|NA
TGTGCCAGCAGCGTCTCGACCGGTCAGCCCCAGCATTTT
CASSVSTGQPQHF
>many|TRBV15|TRBJ2-3|NA
TGTGCCACCAGCAGAGGCGGGGTAAACACAGATACGCAGTATTTT
CATSRGGVNTDTQYF
>few|TRBV12-3/TRBV12-4|TRBJ1-1|TRBD1
TGTGCCAGCAGTTTAGGGGTAGGGGGCGGGAACACTGAAGCTTTCTTT
CASSLGVGGGNTEAFF
>few|TRBV5-4|TRBJ1-2|TRBD1
TGTGCCAGCAGCTTCCAACAGGGGGCTGGAGGCTACACCTTC
CASSFQQGAGGYTF
>many|TRBV6-1|TRBJ1-1|NA
TGTGCCAGCATGGGGATATTGAACACTGAAGCTTTCTTT
CASMGILNTEAFF
>many|TRBV12-3/TRBV12-4|TRBJ1-1|NA
TGTGCCAGCAGTTTATCCAGGGCGGGTCACACTGAAGCTTTCTTT
CASSLSRAGHTEAFF
>NA|TRBV7-8|TRBJ2-4|TRBD2
TGTGCCAGCAGCGCCTTTACTAGCGGGAGCGCCAAAAACATTCAGTACTTC
CASSAFTSGSAKNIQYF
>many|TRBV5-1|TRBJ1-6|NA
TGCGCCAGCAGCCCGGGCCTTACCGGGAATAATTCACCCCTCCACTTT
CASSPGLTGNNSPLHF
>many|TRBV20-1|TRBJ1-1|TRBD1
TGCAGTGCTAGGAAGGCCTTAGCAGGGGGCCAGAACACTGAAGCTTTCTTT
CSARKALAGGQNTEAFF
>few|TRBV10-3|TRBJ2-3|NA
TGTGCCATCAGTGAGGGAGGGAGATGGGATACGCAGTATTTT
CAISEGGRWDTQYF
>many|TRBV5-4|TRBJ2-1|TRBD2
TGTGCCAGCAGCTTGGGTAGACTAGCGGGGGGCAGTGAGCAGTTCTTC
CASSLGRLAGGSEQFF
>NA|TRBV12-3/TRBV12-4|TRBJ1-4|TRBD1
TGTGCCAGCAGTTTAAGTGGACAGGGCCAAAAACTGTTTTTT
CASSLSGQGQKLFF
>many|TRBV29-1|TRBJ2-3|TRBD2
TGCAGCGCCTCCTTAGCGGGGCCAGATACGCAGTATTTT
CSASLAGPDTQYF